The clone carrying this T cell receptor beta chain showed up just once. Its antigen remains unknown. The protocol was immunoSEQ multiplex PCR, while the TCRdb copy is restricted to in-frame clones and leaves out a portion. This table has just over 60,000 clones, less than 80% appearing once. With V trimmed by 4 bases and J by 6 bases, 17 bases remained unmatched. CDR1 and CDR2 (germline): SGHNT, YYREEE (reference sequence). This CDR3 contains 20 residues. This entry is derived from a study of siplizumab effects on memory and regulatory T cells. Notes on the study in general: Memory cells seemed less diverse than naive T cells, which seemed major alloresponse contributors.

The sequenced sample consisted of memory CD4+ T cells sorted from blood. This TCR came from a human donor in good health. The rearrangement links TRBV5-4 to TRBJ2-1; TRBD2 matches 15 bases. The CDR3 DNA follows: TGTGCCAGCAGCGCGCAAGACGGGACTAGCGGGAGGATCGGGTTCAATGAGCAGTTCTTC. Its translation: CASSAQDGTSGRIGFNEQFF.